The rows below give T cell receptor delta chains drawn from one sample of a study of gamma-delta T cells after stem cell transplantation. TCRdb made new clone calls on the RT-PCR reads using CATT. Here the sample spans around 1,200 delta-chain clones, roughly 20% being singletons. Sequencing was carried out using gamma-delta T cells. The receptors derive from a human donor. It is not recorded whose cells these are; they may come from a transplant donor. Both conserved end residues are part of each CDR3. The D gene is left open where the match is weak. The size of a clone is reported for some rows only, either as once, few or many, or as a class for expanded clones.

clone_size	d_call	v_call	j_call	cdr3_nt	cdr3_aa
medium-sized	TRDD3	TRDV1	TRDJ1	TGTGCTCTTGGGGAACGGCTGGGGGATACCGATAAACTCATCTTT	CALGERLGDTDKLIF
large	TRDD3	TRDV2	TRDJ1	TGTGCCTGTGACGCACTGGGGACTCTATCGTACACCGATAAACTCATCTTT	CACDALGTLSYTDKLIF
medium-sized	TRDD3	TRDV2	TRDJ1	TGTGCCTGTGAGGGGCTGGGGGATACTATGGATAAACTCATCTTT	CACEGLGDTMDKLIF
few	TRDD3	TRDV1	TRDJ1	TGTGCTCTTGGGGAACCCTCCGCGTCCTCGGTACTGGGGGATAGGGGTAAACTCATCTTT	CALGEPSASSVLGDRGKLIF
large	TRDD3	TRDV2	TRDJ3	TGTGCCTGTGACACCGTACTGGGGGATACTGGGCCCTGGGACACCCGACAGATGTTTTTC	CACDTVLGDTGPWDTRQMFF
medium-sized	NA	TRDV1	TRDJ1	TGTGCTCTTGGGAACCGGCCTTCCTACCTTACTGGGGGGACCCTGCTCGACACCGATAAACTCATCTTT	CALGNRPSYLTGGTLLDTDKLIF
few	TRDD2	TRDV1	TRDJ1	TGTGCTCTTGGGGTCCAAGAATCTTCCTACAGGACCCCTCGAACTCACACCGATAAACTCATCTTT	CALGVQESSYRTPRTHTDKLIF
medium-sized	TRDD3	TRDV2	TRDJ1	TGTGCCTGTGACCTGCTTATGGGGGACCCCACCGATAAACTCATCTTT	CACDLLMGDPTDKLIF
NA	TRDD3	TRDV2	TRDJ3	TGTGCCTGTGATGCCGTACTGGGGGATACATCCTGGGACACCCGACAGATGTTTTTC	CACDAVLGDTSWDTRQMFF
medium-sized	TRDD3	TRAV29/DV5	TRDJ1	TGTGCAGCAAGCGCTACAGTGGGGGAAGACACCGATAAACTCATCTTT	CAASATVGEDTDKLIF
NA	NA	TRDV3	TRDJ1	TGTGCCTCCACCAACCGGACCAAGCCTTCCTACAGCAATGGGGGATTTGATAAACTCATCTTT	CASTNRTKPSYSNGGFDKLIF
NA	TRDD3	TRDV2	TRDJ1	TGTGCCTGTTATAAACTGGGGGATCGGGCCGATAAACTCATCTTT	CACYKLGDRADKLIF
NA	TRDD3	TRDV2	TRDJ1	TGTGCCTGTGACACCCTCCATACTGGGGGCCTCTCGTACACCGATAAACTCATCTTT	CACDTLHTGGLSYTDKLIF
few	NA	TRDV3	TRDJ1	TGTGCCTTTTCTGCCTCCTCAGTGGGCGATAAACTCATCTTT	CAFSASSVGDKLIF
medium-sized	TRDD3	TRDV1	TRDJ4	TGTGCTCTTGGGGAACTAATCAGGGGGCTGGGGGGCCTGGCCAGACCCCTGATCTTT	CALGELIRGLGGLARPLIF
large	TRDD3	TRDV2	TRDJ1	TGTGCCTGTGAGCTACTGGGGGATATCCCGTCTGACACCGATAAACTCATCTTT	CACELLGDIPSDTDKLIF
hyperexpanded	TRDD3	TRDV2	TRDJ1	TGTGCCTGTGACACCCTGGGGGATAGCCTACAGGATAAACTCATCTTT	CACDTLGDSLQDKLIF
NA	NA	TRDV2	TRDJ1	TGTGCCTGTGACACTCTACCTACGGTCCCTCACACCGATAAACTCATCTTT	CACDTLPTVPHTDKLIF
NA	TRDD3	TRDV2	TRDJ1	TGTGCCTGCGATCGCGGACCCCTGGGGGATAAGTCGGAACTCATCTTT	CACDRGPLGDKSELIF
medium-sized	TRDD3	TRDV2	TRDJ1	TGTGCCTGTGACACGGTAGGGGGATACGCGGGGTCCCCCGATAAACTCATCTTT	CACDTVGGYAGSPDKLIF
NA	TRDD3	TRDV2	TRDJ1	TGTGCCTGTGATTTATTCCCGCGGTCTTCGGGGGATCAAAACACCGATAAACTCATCTTT	CACDLFPRSSGDQNTDKLIF
medium-sized	TRDD3	TRDV2	TRDJ3	TGTGCCTGTGACAAAGTACTGGGGGATCCCTTTCCACTTTCCTCCTGGGACACCCGACAGATGTTTTTC	CACDKVLGDPFPLSSWDTRQMFF
hyperexpanded	TRDD3	TRDV2	TRDJ1	TGTGCCTGTGACCCAATTACTGGGGGATACCCCTACACCGATAAACTCATCTTT	CACDPITGGYPYTDKLIF
large	TRDD3	TRDV2	TRDJ1	TGTGCCTGTGACAGCTGGGGGAACACCGATAAACTCATCTTT	CACDSWGNTDKLIF
medium-sized	TRDD3	TRDV2	TRDJ1	TGTGCCTGTGACTCCCTTACTGGGGGATACGCGTTTGAACCGAAAGCTCTGTACACCGATAAACTCATCTTT	CACDSLTGGYAFEPKALYTDKLIF
large	NA	TRDV2	TRDJ1	TGTGCCTGTGACTTCGTCACCTCCAGGGTCACCGATAAACTCATCTTT	CACDFVTSRVTDKLIF
NA	TRDD3	TRDV1	TRDJ1	TGTGCTCTTGGGGAACCTCCTATCTTCGTCCGGTGGGGGATACAGAAGGACACCGATAAACTCATCTTT	CALGEPPIFVRWGIQKDTDKLIF
medium-sized	TRDD3	TRDV2	TRDJ1	TGTGCCTGTGACGCGTTACTGGGGGATACGGCGGGCGATAAACTCATCTTT	CACDALLGDTAGDKLIF
NA	NA	TRDV2	TRDJ1	TGTGCCTGTGACACAATGGGATTGACCGATAAACTCATCTTT	CACDTMGLTDKLIF
large	TRDD3	TRDV2	TRDJ3	TGTGCCTGTGACACCGGTACTGGGGGATACTTAACTAGCTCCTGGGACACCCGACAGATGTTTTTC	CACDTGTGGYLTSSWDTRQMFF
medium-sized	TRDD3	TRDV2	TRDJ1	TGTGCCTGTGACACCCTACGTACTGGGGGCGCCTCCAATGGCAACTACACCGATAAACTCATCTTT	CACDTLRTGGASNGNYTDKLIF
large	TRDD3	TRDV2	TRDJ1	TGTGCCTGTGACACCGTTACTGGGGGATACGCCCGGGACACCGATAAACTCATCTTT	CACDTVTGGYARDTDKLIF
medium-sized	NA	TRDV1	TRDJ1	TGTGCTCTTGGGGAACTAGATAAGCCCCTACTTCAGGGCCGTCCCTCGCTCACATACACCGATAAACTCATCTTT	CALGELDKPLLQGRPSLTYTDKLIF
large	TRDD3	TRDV2	TRDJ3	TGTGCCTGTGACACGTTAACCGGGGGATACCTTTCCCGACAGATGTTTTTC	CACDTLTGGYLSRQMFF
few	NA	TRDV1	TRDJ1	TGTGCTCTTGGGGCCCTTCCTACGTTAATGGGGGATACAGAAACCGATAAACTCATCTTT	CALGALPTLMGDTETDKLIF
few	NA	TRDV2	TRDJ1	TGTGCCTGTGACACCGAAGGGGCGTACACCGATAAACTCATCTTT	CACDTEGAYTDKLIF
medium-sized	TRDD3	TRDV2	TRDJ1	TGTGCCTGTGACATACTGGGGGGGTACACCGATAAACTCATCTTT	CACDILGGYTDKLIF
NA	TRDD3	TRDV1	TRDJ1	TGTGCTCTTGGGCTACCACTTCCCTACTGGGGGATACGCGAGGAGAAATCGCTCATCTTT	CALGLPLPYWGIREEKSLIF
hyperexpanded	NA	TRDV2	TRDJ3	TGTGCCTGTGACGGTAATACTTACCAAAGCTCCTGGGACACCCGACAGATGTTTTTC	CACDGNTYQSSWDTRQMFF
medium-sized	TRDD3	TRDV2	TRDJ1	TGTGCCTGTGACACACTGGGGGATACGCTGTACACCGATAAACTCATCTTT	CACDTLGDTLYTDKLIF
NA	TRDD3	TRDV2	TRDJ1	TGTGCCTGTGACTCCCTACTGGGGGATACGGAGTACACCGATAAACTCATCTTT	CACDSLLGDTEYTDKLIF
medium-sized	TRDD3	TRDV2	TRDJ1	TGTGCCTGTGAAGCTCTCCTGGGGGATTACACCGATAAACTCATCTTT	CACEALLGDYTDKLIF
large	NA	TRDV2	TRDJ1	TGTGCCTGTGACACCGTCTCCCCCCCTGCCACCGATAAACTCATCTTT	CACDTVSPPATDKLIF
medium-sized	TRDD1	TRDV1	TRDJ1	TGTGCTCTTGGGGTACCTCCCCAAATAGTATACCCTTTGGAACTCATCTTT	CALGVPPQIVYPLELIF
medium-sized	TRDD1	TRDV1	TRDJ1	TGTGCTCTTGGGGCACCTCCCCAAATAGTATACCCTTTGGAACTCATCTTT	CALGAPPQIVYPLELIF
medium-sized	TRDD3	TRDV1	TRDJ1	TGTGCTCTTGGGGGACCCCCCGTCTTGGTGGGATACGCAGAAAGCGATAAACTCATCTTT	CALGGPPVLVGYAESDKLIF
medium-sized	TRDD3	TRDV2	TRDJ2	TGTGCCTGTGACACACTGGGGGACCCTAGTTTGACAGCACAACTCTTCTTT	CACDTLGDPSLTAQLFF
few	TRDD3	TRAV29/DV5	TRDJ1	TGTGCAGCAAGCGCGGGGCACCAACTGGGGGATACGGATAAACTCATCTTT	CAASAGHQLGDTDKLIF
NA	TRDD3	TRDV1	TRDJ1	TGTGCTCTTGGGGAAGTCTACTACGAGGTGGGGGATAGTAGAGGTACGGATAAACTCATCTTT	CALGEVYYEVGDSRGTDKLIF
NA	NA	TRDV1	TRDJ1	TGTGCTCTTGGGGAACCCCACCTTTGTTCATTTCGTTCCCCTCGGCACCTATATGACCTGTACACCGATAAACTCATCTTT	CALGEPHLCSFRSPRHLYDLYTDKLIF
medium-sized	TRDD3	TRDV2	TRDJ1	TGTGCCTGTGACACTGTGGGGGAATACACCGATAAACTCATCTTT	CACDTVGEYTDKLIF
few	TRDD3	TRDV1	TRDJ1	TGTGCTCTTGGGGAACCCCCTTCCTACGCTACCGTTTACTGGGGGATACAAGGGGCACGGGTCGATAAACTCATCTTT	CALGEPPSYATVYWGIQGARVDKLIF
medium-sized	TRDD3	TRDV2	TRDJ1	TGTGCCTGTGACGCATTACTGGGGGATAGCTCCGATAAACTCATCTTT	CACDALLGDSSDKLIF
NA	NA	TRDV2	TRDJ1	TGTGCCTGTGACCCCGTGGAACCTGGAGATAAACTCATCTTT	CACDPVEPGDKLIF
medium-sized	TRDD3	TRDV1	TRDJ1	TGTGCTCTTGGGGACGTCCTTCCTGGGGGATACTGGTACACCGATAAACTCATCTTT	CALGDVLPGGYWYTDKLIF